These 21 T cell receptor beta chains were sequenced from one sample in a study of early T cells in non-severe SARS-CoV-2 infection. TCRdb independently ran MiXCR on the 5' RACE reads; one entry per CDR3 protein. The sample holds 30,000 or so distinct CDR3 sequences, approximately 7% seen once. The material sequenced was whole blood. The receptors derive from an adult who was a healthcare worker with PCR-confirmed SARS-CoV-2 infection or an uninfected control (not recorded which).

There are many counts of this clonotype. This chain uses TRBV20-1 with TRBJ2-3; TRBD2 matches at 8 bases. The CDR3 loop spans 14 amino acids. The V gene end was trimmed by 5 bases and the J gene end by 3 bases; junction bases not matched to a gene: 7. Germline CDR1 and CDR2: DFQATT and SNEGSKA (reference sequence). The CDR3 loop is CSALTSGSTDTQYF. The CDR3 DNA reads TGCAGTGCTCTTACCAGCGGGAGTACAGATACGCAGTATTTT.

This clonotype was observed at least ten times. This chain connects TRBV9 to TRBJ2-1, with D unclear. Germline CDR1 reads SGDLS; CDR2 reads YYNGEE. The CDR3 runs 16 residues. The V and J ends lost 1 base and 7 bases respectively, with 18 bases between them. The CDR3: CASSVSPDAARNEQFF. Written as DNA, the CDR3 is TGTGCCAGCAGCGTAAGCCCGGACGCAGCTAGGAATGAGCAGTTCTTC.

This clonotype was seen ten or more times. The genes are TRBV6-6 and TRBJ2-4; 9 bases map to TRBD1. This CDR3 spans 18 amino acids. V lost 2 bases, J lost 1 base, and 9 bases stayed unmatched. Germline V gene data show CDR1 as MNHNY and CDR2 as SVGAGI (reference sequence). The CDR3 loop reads CASSYRQGGFVAKNIQYF. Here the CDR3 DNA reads TGTGCCAGCAGTTACCGACAGGGGGGTTTTGTTGCCAAAAACATTCAGTACTTC.

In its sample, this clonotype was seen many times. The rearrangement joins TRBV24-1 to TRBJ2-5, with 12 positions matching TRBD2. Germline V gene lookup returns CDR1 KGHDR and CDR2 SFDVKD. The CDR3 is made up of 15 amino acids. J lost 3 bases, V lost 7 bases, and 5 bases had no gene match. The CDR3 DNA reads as TGTGCCACCAGCTCGGGACTAGCGGGCGAAGAGACCCAGTACTTC. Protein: CATSSGLAGEETQYF.

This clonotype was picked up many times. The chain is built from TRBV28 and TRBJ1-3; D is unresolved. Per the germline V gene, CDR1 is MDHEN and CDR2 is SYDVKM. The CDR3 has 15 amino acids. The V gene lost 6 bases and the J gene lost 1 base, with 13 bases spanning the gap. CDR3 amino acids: CASRSVGGSGNTIYF. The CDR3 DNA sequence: TGTGCCAGCAGATCGGTTGGAGGTTCTGGAAACACCATATATTTT.

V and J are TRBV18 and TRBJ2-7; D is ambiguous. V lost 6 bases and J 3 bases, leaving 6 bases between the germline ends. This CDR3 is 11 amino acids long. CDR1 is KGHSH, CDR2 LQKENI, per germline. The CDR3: CASSQNYEQYF. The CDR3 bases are TGTGCCAGCTCGCAAAACTACGAGCAGTACTTC.

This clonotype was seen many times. Written as DNA, the CDR3 is TGTGCCTGGAGTCCGCCAGGTTCTGGAAACACCATATATTTT. It is translated as CAWSPPGSGNTIYF. The genes are TRBV30 and TRBJ1-3; D remains ambiguous. CDR1 is GTSNPN, CDR2 SVGIG, per germline (reference sequence). Trimming left V 2 bases short and J 1 base short, with 9 bases between. This CDR3 comprises 14 residues.

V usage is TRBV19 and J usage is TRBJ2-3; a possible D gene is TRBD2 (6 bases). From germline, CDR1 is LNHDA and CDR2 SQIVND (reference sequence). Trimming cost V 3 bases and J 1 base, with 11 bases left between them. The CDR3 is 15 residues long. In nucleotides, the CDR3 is TGTGCCAGTAGTATCTCTAGCGAACGCACAGATACGCAGTATTTT. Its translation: CASSISSERTDTQYF.

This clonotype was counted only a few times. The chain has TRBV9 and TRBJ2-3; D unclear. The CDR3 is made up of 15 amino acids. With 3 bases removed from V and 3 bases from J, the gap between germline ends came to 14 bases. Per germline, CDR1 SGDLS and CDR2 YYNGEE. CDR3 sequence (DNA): TGTGCCAGCAGCGATAGTGGTATTACGACAGATACGCAGTATTTT. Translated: CASSDSGITTDTQYF.

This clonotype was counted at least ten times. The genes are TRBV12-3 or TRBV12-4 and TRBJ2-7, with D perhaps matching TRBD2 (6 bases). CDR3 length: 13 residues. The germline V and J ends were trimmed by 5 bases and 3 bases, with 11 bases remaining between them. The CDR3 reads CASSPGLFYEQYF. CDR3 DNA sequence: TGTGCCAGCAGTCCGGGACTCTTCTACGAGCAGTACTTC.

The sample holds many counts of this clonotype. In nucleotides, the CDR3 is TGTGCCAGCACCTCAGAGATGGGGTTGGGCCAGTTCTTC. Protein product: CASTSEMGLGQFF. The V gene is TRBV6-5, the J gene TRBJ2-1; unclear D gene. The CDR3 length is 13 residues. CDR1 is MNHEY, CDR2 SVGAGI, per germline. V was cut by 7 bases and J by 13 bases, with 20 bases left in between.

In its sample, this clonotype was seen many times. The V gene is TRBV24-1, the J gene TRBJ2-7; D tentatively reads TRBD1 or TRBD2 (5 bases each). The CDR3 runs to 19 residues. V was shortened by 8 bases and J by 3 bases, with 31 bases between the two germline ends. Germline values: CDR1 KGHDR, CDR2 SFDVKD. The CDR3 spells CATKGFGTDDNLALYEQYF. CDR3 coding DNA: TGTGCCACCAAAGGTTTCGGGACGGACGATAACCTTGCCCTCTACGAGCAGTACTTC.

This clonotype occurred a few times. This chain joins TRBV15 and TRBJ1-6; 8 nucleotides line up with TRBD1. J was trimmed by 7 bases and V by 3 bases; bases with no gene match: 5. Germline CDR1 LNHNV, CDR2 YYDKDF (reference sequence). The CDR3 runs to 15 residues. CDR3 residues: CATSSSRGPNSPLHF. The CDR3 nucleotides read TGTGCCACCAGCAGCTCCAGGGGGCCGAATTCACCCCTCCACTTT.

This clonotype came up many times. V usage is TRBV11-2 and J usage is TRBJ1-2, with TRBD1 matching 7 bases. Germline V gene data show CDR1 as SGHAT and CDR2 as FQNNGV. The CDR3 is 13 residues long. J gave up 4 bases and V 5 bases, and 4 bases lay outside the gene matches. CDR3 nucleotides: TGTGCCAGCAGCCAGGACAGGACCTATGGCTACACCTTC. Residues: CASSQDRTYGYTF. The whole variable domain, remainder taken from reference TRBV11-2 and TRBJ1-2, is EAGVAQSPRYKIIEKRQSVAFWCNPISGHATLYWYQQILGQGPKLLIQFQNNGVVDDSQLPKDRFSAERLKGVDSTLKIQPAKLEDSAVYLCASSQDRTYGYTFGSGTRLTVV.

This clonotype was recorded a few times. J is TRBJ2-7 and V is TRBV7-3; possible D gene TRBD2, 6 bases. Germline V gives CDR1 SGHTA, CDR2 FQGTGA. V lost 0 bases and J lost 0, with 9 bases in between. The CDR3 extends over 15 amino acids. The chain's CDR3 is CASSLTSGSSYEQYF. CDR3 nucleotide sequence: TGTGCCAGCAGCTTAACTAGCGGTAGCTCCTACGAGCAGTACTTC.

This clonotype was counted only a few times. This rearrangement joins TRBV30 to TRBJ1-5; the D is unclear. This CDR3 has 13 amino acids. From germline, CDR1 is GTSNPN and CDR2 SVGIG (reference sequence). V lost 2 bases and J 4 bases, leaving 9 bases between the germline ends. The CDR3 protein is CAWSSGGNQPQHF. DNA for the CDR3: TGTGCCTGGAGTAGTGGCGGAAATCAGCCCCAGCATTTT.

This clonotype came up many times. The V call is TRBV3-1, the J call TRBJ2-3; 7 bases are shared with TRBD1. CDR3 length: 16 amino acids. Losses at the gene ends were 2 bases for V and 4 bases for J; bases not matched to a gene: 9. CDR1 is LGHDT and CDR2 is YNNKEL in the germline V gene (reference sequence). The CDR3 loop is CASSQIDFQGADTQYF. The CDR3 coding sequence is TGTGCCAGCAGCCAAATCGATTTCCAGGGGGCAGATACGCAGTATTTT.

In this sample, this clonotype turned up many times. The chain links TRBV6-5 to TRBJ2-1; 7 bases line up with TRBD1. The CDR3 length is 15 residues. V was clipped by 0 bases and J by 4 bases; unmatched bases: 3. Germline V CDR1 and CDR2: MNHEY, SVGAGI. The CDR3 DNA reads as TGTGCCAGCAGTTACTCCGGGACAGATTACAATGAGCAGTTCTTC. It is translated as CASSYSGTDYNEQFF.

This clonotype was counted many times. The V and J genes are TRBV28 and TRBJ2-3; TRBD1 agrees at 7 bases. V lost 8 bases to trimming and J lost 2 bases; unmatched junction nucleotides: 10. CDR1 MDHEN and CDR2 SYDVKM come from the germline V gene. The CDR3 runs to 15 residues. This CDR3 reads CASYGTVGFTDTQYF. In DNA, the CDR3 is TGTGCCAGCTACGGGACAGTTGGGTTCACAGATACGCAGTATTTT.

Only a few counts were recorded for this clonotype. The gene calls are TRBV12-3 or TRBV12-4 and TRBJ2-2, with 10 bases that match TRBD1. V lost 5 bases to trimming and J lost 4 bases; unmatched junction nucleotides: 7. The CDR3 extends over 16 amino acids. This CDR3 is CASSLSGTGVTGELFF. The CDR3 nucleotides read TGTGCCAGCAGTCTCTCCGGGACAGGGGTCACCGGGGAGCTGTTTTTT.

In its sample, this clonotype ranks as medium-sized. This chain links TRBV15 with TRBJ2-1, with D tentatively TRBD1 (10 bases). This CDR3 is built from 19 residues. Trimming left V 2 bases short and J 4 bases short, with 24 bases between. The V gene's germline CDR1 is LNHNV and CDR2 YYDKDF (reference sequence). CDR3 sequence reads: CATSRSRDRGLAGYNEQFF. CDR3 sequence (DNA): TGTGCCACCAGCAGAAGTCGGGACAGGGGACTAGCCGGTTACAATGAGCAGTTCTTC. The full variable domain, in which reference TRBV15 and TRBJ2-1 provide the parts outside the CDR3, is DAMVIQNPRYQVTQFGKPVTLSCSQTLNHNVMYWYQQKSSQAPKLLFHYYDKDFNNEADTPDNFQSRRPNTSFCFLDIRSPGLGDTAMYLCATSRSRDRGLAGYNEQFFGPGTRLTVL.